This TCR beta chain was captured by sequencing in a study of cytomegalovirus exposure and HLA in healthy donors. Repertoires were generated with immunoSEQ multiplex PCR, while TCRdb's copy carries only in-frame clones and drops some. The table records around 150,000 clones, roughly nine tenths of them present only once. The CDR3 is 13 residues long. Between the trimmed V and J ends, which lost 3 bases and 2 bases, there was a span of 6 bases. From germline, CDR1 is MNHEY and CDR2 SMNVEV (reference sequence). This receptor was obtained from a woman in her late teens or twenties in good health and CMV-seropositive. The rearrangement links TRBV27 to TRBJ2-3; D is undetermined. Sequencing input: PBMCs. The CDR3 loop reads CASSFFLTDTQYF. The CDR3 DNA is TGTGCCAGCAGTTTTTTCCTCACAGATACGCAGTATTTT.